This TCR beta chain was obtained from a study of blood T cell repertoires in COVID-19. The germline V gene encodes CDR1 SGHTA and CDR2 FQGNSA. This CDR3 has 14 residues. Trimming pared 3 bases from V and 0 bases from J, leaving 6 bases between. TCRdb's table, derived via immunoSEQ multiplex PCR, lists solely in-frame clones and lacks some. The sample contains roughly 430,000 clones, nearly 90% of which appear only once. Sequencing was carried out using PBMCs or T cells enriched from blood (not recorded which). The V call is TRBV7-2, the J call TRBJ1-3; D call uncertain. The sequence derives from a woman in her thirties or forties with acute COVID-19. CDR3 sequence (DNA): TGTGCCAGCAGCTTCGGGAGCTCTGGAAACACCATATATTTT. Protein sequence: CASSFGSSGNTIYF.